Many counts were recorded for the clone carrying this TCR beta chain. The antigen is unknown. A single record per CDR3 protein comes from TCRdb applying MiXCR to the PCR reads. The data show 250,000 to 400,000 distinct CDR3 sequences, 20% to 25% seen once. The data derive from a study of molecular identifiers for immune sequencing clone quantification. Findings and limits, study-wide: Spiked Jurkat TCR RNA from one cell was reportedly detectable among fewer than 1.3 million naive cells.

This TCR derives from a human donor in good health. Some libraries in this study had Jurkat cell RNA spiked in. The specimen sequenced was naive CD8+ T cells from blood, with Jurkat cell RNA spiked in. Documented subset: FACS-sorted CD8+CD4-CCR7+CD45RA+ naive T cells.

The CDR3: CASSPASANEQFF. As DNA, the CDR3 is TGTGCCAGCAGCCCCGCTAGCGCAAATGAGCAGTTCTTC. The V gene is TRBV7-9, the J gene TRBJ2-1; tentative D call: TRBD2 (6 bases). The V end was cut by 5 bases, the J end by 7 bases, with 12 bases between. This CDR3 has 13 residues. From germline, CDR1 is SEHNR and CDR2 FQNEAQ (reference sequence).